This T cell receptor beta chain was found in a study of T cell responses to AZD1222 COVID-19 vaccine. Study outcomes and limitations: White British donors predominated, females outnumbered males, and clonal diversity was possibly underestimated.

The CDR3 totals 12 residues. The germline V gene encodes CDR1 SEHNR and CDR2 FQNEAQ (reference sequence). Trimming at V came to 6 bases and at J to 10 bases, leaving 6 bases not matched to a gene. Measured with immunoSEQ multiplex PCR; TCRdb has only the in-frame clones, and not every one. The sample lists over 130,000 clones; roughly 90% were seen once. A note on this clone: Its antigen remains unidentified.

The TCR sequence derives from an adult in good health. The sequencing used peripheral blood, collected on day 0 of AZD1222 vaccination. The chain carries TRBV7-9 and TRBJ1-2; 9 bases line up with TRBD1. In nucleotides, the CDR3 is TGTGCCAGCAGTTTGGGACAGGGTTCCTACACCTTC. Translation: CASSLGQGSYTF.